The 31 T cell receptor beta chains given below trace back to one sample, sequenced in a study of beta chain features in type 1 diabetes (dated by TCRdb to the late 2010s). The library was obtained by the immunoSEQ multiplex PCR assay. The High Capacity cDNA Reverse Transcription Kit was used to reverse transcribe all of the isolated RNA, meaning that expressed TCRB transcripts were what got sequenced. This immuneACCESS table, as held by TCRdb, lists in-frame sequences with V and J called but not all clones. Of the missing ones, under half trace to an unresolved V gene in checked studies; the others have no known cause. This sample lists about 370,000 clones; about 10% were detected once. The ten largest make up approximately 0.55% of the sample. No antigen is known for these receptors. General study outcomes and caveats: In all four CD4+ subsets, TCRB CDR3 length was moderately but significantly shorter in type 1 diabetes patients.

Input material: central memory CD4+ T cells from blood. The receptors were sampled from a man in his thirties or forties with type 1 diabetes.

This clone was recorded a few times. The chain joins TRBV5-1 to TRBJ2-5; D could derive from TRBD1 or TRBD2 (5 bases each). Germline V gene lookup returns CDR1 SGHRS and CDR2 YFSETQ. The CDR3 length is 13 residues. V lost 5 bases, J lost 3 bases, and 11 bases lay in between. CDR3 DNA sequence: TGCGCCAGCAGGACGGGGCGCGAAGAGACCCAGTACTTC. Protein product: CASRTGREETQYF.

The rearrangement uses TRBV19 and TRBJ1-4, with 9 bases identical to TRBD1. This CDR3 has 16 residues. The V gene end was trimmed by 7 bases and the J gene end by 1 base; junction bases not matched to a gene: 7. The germline V gene encodes CDR1 LNHDA and CDR2 SQIVND (reference sequence). CDR3 sequence: CASTDRGVLTNEKLFF. The CDR3 DNA reads as TGTGCCAGTACCGACAGGGGGGTCCTAACTAATGAAAAACTGTTTTTT.

This clone was counted between two and nine times. The V and J genes are TRBV10-1 and TRBJ2-1; no definite D call. The V end lost 5 bases, the J end lost 9 bases, and 14 bases lay between the germline ends. The CDR3 is 13 residues long. From germline, CDR1 is WNHNN and CDR2 SYGVQD (reference sequence). Here the CDR3 DNA reads TGCGCCAGCAGTAGAAGTAGGGTGGGTGAGCAGTTCTTC. Its translation is CASSRSRVGEQFF.

This clone turned up a few times. The chain combines TRBV10-3 with TRBJ1-5, with a weak D call TRBD1 (6 bases). Germline CDR1 is ENHRY and CDR2 is SYGVKD. Trimming removed 6 bases at V and 7 bases at J, with 16 bases between. This CDR3 is built from 14 residues. As DNA, the CDR3 is TGTGCCATCAGGCCACAGGGAGCGGACCAGCCCCAGCATTTT. As protein: CAIRPQGADQPQHF.

The gene calls are TRBV18 and TRBJ1-3, with TRBD1 matching 7 bases. The CDR3 runs 17 residues. The V gene end was trimmed by 3 bases and the J gene end by 4 bases; junction bases not matched to a gene: 12. Germline V CDR1 and CDR2: KGHSH, LQKENI. CDR3 sequence reads: CASSPDQTGVSGNTIYF. In nucleotides, the CDR3 is TGTGCCAGCTCACCGGACCAAACAGGGGTGTCGGGAAACACCATATATTTT.

This clone has just a few counts. The chain joins TRBV7-2 to TRBJ1-2; D gene ambiguous. This CDR3 has 14 amino acids. Trimming pared 5 bases from V and 6 bases from J, leaving 16 bases between. The germline V gene has CDR1 SGHTA and CDR2 FQGNSA. CDR3 sequence (DNA): TGTGCCAGCAGCCACCCCCAACGGGCAGATGGCTACACCTTC. Its protein is CASSHPQRADGYTF. The full variable domain, its missing parts supplied by reference TRBV7-2 and TRBJ1-2, is GAGVSQSPSNKVTEKGKDVELRCDPISGHTALYWYRQSLGQGLEFLIYFQGNSAPDKSGLPSDRFSAERTGGSVSTLTIQRTQQEDSAVYLCASSHPQRADGYTFGSGTRLTVV.

A few counts support this clone. The V call is TRBV27, the J call TRBJ1-3; D gene uncertain. Germline lookup yields CDR1 MNHEY and CDR2 SMNVEV (reference sequence). Between the trimmed V and J ends, which lost 6 bases and 0 bases, there was a span of 15 bases. This CDR3 region has 16 residues. As DNA, the CDR3 is TGTGCCAGCAGACCCTGGGCGGTTAACTCTGGAAACACCATATATTTT. Protein sequence: CASRPWAVNSGNTIYF.

This clone was recorded at least ten times. The chain recombines TRBV10-3 with TRBJ1-1; 8 bases map to TRBD1. V lost 6 bases, J lost 0 bases, and 6 bases stayed unmatched. The germline V gene has CDR1 ENHRY and CDR2 SYGVKD. There are 15 residues in the CDR3. Here the CDR3 DNA reads TGTGCCATCAGGATGGACAGGGAACTGAACACTGAAGCTTTCTTT. Protein: CAIRMDRELNTEAFF.

V and J are TRBV2 and TRBJ1-2; TRBD1 matches at 7 bases. Per germline, CDR1 SNHLY and CDR2 FYNNEI. Germline trimming cut 11 bases from V and 7 bases from J; bases unmatched to any gene: 10. This CDR3 has 12 amino acids. The CDR3 sequence: CAGRGGGSGYTF. The CDR3 bases are TGTGCCGGAAGGGGAGGGGGCAGTGGCTACACCTTC.

This clone was found many times. The rearrangement uses TRBV21-1 and TRBJ2-5; the table's D call, TRBD1, was not checked against the DNA. TRBV21-1 constitutes a pseudogene. The CDR3 is made up of 16 amino acids. The CDR3 region has the DNA TGTGCCAGCAGCAAAGTGGGGACAGGGCGTACGCCAACCCAGTACTTC. Protein: CASSKVGTGRTPTQYF.

V is TRBV7-9 and J is TRBJ2-6; D might be TRBD1 (6 bases). CDR3 length: 16 amino acids. Germline CDR1 is SEHNR and CDR2 is FQNEAQ (reference sequence). The V and J ends lost 5 bases and 0 bases respectively, with 11 bases between them. The DNA for the CDR3 is TGTGCCAGCAGCCTCCACAGGGTCTCTGGGGCCAACGTCCTGACTTTC. Translated, it gives CASSLHRVSGANVLTF.

Details on this clone: This sample also contains other DNA sequences that code for the same CDR3. The genes are TRBV28 and TRBJ2-4, with D possibly being TRBD2 (6 bases). V dropped 6 bases and J dropped 4 bases, with 19 bases sitting between them. The CDR3 is 16 residues long. Germline assignment: CDR1 MDHEN and CDR2 SYDVKM. The CDR3: CASSNPPTGAKNIQYF. CDR3 in DNA: TGTGCCAGCAGCAACCCGCCGACGGGAGCTAAAAACATTCAGTACTTC.

The chain couples TRBV25-1 to TRBJ1-5; TRBD1 matches at 9 bases. The V gene end was trimmed by 8 bases and the J gene end by 7 bases; junction bases not matched to a gene: 9. Germline V gives CDR1 MGHDK, CDR2 SYGVNS. The CDR3 is 14 residues long. CDR3 in DNA: TGTGCCAGCGGTCCGGGACAGGGAACCCAGCCCCAGCATTTT. Protein sequence: CASGPGQGTQPQHF.

This clone has a count of ten or more. The chain is built from TRBV10-3 and TRBJ2-3; D may correspond to TRBD1 or TRBD2 (5 bases each). Germline assignment: CDR1 ENHRY and CDR2 SYGVKD. Trimming left V 7 bases short and J 4 bases short, with 12 bases between. The CDR3 length is 13 residues. The CDR3 sequence: CAINTGTSDTQYF. CDR3 coding DNA: TGTGCCATCAACACCGGGACCTCAGATACGCAGTATTTT.

This clone was seen ten or more times. The V and J genes are TRBV9 and TRBJ2-2, with TRBD1 identical over 9 bases. Per the germline V gene, CDR1 is SGDLS and CDR2 is YYNGEE. The V gene end was trimmed by 0 bases and the J gene end by 6 bases; junction bases not matched to a gene: 12. The CDR3 runs to 18 residues. CDR3 residues: CASSVDVRRDRDAGELFF. CDR3 nucleotide sequence: TGTGCCAGCAGCGTAGATGTAAGGAGGGACAGGGATGCCGGGGAGCTGTTTTTT.

This clone was picked up a small number of times. The same CDR3 is also encoded by other DNA sequences in this sample. The genes are TRBV27 and TRBJ1-2, with a tentative D call TRBD1 (5 bases). The V end lost 6 bases, the J end lost 3 bases, and 11 bases lay between the germline ends. This CDR3 is 13 amino acids long. CDR1 is MNHEY and CDR2 is SMNVEV in the germline V gene (reference sequence). CDR3 loop: CASRPGPYYGYTF. The CDR3 nucleotides read TGTGCCAGCAGGCCGGGACCCTACTATGGCTACACCTTC.

The CDR3 sequence: CASSVGSGETGRTEAFF. CDR3 nucleotides: TGTGCCAGCAGCGTAGGGTCGGGAGAAACGGGGCGGACTGAAGCTTTCTTT. This rearrangement joins TRBV9 to TRBJ1-1; tentative D call: TRBD1 (5 bases). The V end lost 0 bases, the J end lost 5 bases, and 20 bases lay between the germline ends. This CDR3 contains 17 residues. Germline V CDR1 and CDR2: SGDLS, YYNGEE. The full variable domain, rest sourced from reference TRBV9 and TRBJ1-1, is DSGVTQTPKHLITATGQRVTLRCSPRSGDLSVYWYQQSLDQGLQFLIQYYNGEERAKGNILERFSAQQFPDLHSELNLSSLELGDSALYFCASSVGSGETGRTEAFFGQGTRLTVV.

This clone was seen only a few times. This chain connects TRBV5-6 to TRBJ2-3; D is unresolved. In germline, CDR1 is SGHDT, CDR2 YYEEEE. This CDR3 is built from 13 residues. Trimming pared 0 bases from V and 5 bases from J, leaving 7 bases between. DNA for the CDR3: TGTGCCAGCAGCTTGGACCTGGGAGATACGCAGTATTTT. Its protein product is CASSLDLGDTQYF.

The V and J genes are TRBV7-8 and TRBJ1-2, with 7 bases identical to TRBD1. Per the germline V gene, CDR1 is SGHVS and CDR2 is FQNEAQ. The CDR3 has 16 residues. V lost 3 bases to trimming and J lost 2 bases; unmatched junction nucleotides: 9. CDR3 nucleotide sequence: TGTGCCAGCAGCTTGACCGGGACAGCCTCCAACTATGGCTACACCTTC. Translation gives CASSLTGTASNYGYTF.

This clone was counted a few times. The chain couples TRBV12-5 to TRBJ2-5; TRBD1 is a possible D gene (5 bases). The length of the CDR3 is 15 residues. From germline, CDR1 is LGHNT and CDR2 FRNRAP. Trimming removed 9 bases at V and 4 bases at J, with 21 bases between. The CDR3 region has the DNA TGTGCTAGACACACCCGTGGGGCCGCCCCAGAGACCCAGTACTTC. Its protein is CARHTRGAAPETQYF.

This clone has more than one count but fewer than ten. The J gene is TRBJ1-1, the V gene TRBV28, with TRBD1 as a possible D gene (5 bases). The CDR3 spans 13 residues. Germline loops: CDR1 MDHEN, CDR2 SYDVKM. V lost 8 bases and J 1 base, leaving 11 bases between the germline ends. The DNA for the CDR3 is TGTGCCAGCCGCTGGGGGGGGAACACTGAAGCTTTCTTT. This sequence encodes CASRWGGNTEAFF.

This clone has just a few counts. The rearrangement uses TRBV9 and TRBJ2-3, with 9 positions matching TRBD1. Germline assignment: CDR1 SGDLS and CDR2 YYNGEE. This CDR3 comprises 14 residues. Germline trimming cut 0 bases from V and 4 bases from J; bases unmatched to any gene: 0. CDR3 loop: CASSVGQGADTQYF. The CDR3 bases are TGTGCCAGCAGCGTAGGACAGGGGGCAGATACGCAGTATTTT.

The chain carries TRBV5-6 and TRBJ2-7, with a weak D call TRBD1 (6 bases). Germline CDR1 and CDR2: SGHDT and YYEEEE. V was shortened by 1 base and J by 2 bases, with 16 bases between the two germline ends. The CDR3 is 16 amino acids. The CDR3 sequence: CASSLMGAARTYEQYF. The CDR3 coding sequence is TGTGCCAGCAGCTTGATGGGGGCCGCCAGGACCTACGAGCAGTACTTC.

V and J are TRBV18 and TRBJ2-5, with 7 bases lining up with TRBD1. V shed 6 bases and J 5 bases; nucleotides not matched to a gene: 9. CDR3 size: 14 residues. From germline, CDR1 is KGHSH and CDR2 LQKENI. CDR3 region: CASSPSTGTETQYF. CDR3 coding DNA: TGTGCCAGCTCGCCCTCGACAGGGACGGAGACCCAGTACTTC.

The J gene is TRBJ2-5, the V gene TRBV15; D remains ambiguous. Germline V gene lookup returns CDR1 LNHNV and CDR2 YYDKDF (reference sequence). Between the trimmed V and J ends, which lost 0 bases and 12 bases, there was a span of 11 bases. The CDR3 totals 12 residues. The CDR3 sequence is CATSREVPPKYF. The CDR3 bases are TGTGCCACCAGCAGAGAGGTGCCTCCCAAGTACTTC. Together with reference TRBV15 and TRBJ2-5, the CDR3 gives the full variable domain: DAMVIQNPRYQVTQFGKPVTLSCSQTLNHNVMYWYQQKSSQAPKLLFHYYDKDFNNEADTPDNFQSRRPNTSFCFLDIRSPGLGDTAMYLCATSREVPPKYFGPGTRLLVL.

This clone showed up just a few times. This rearrangement joins TRBV19 to TRBJ2-7; D unresolved. Trimming stripped 3 bases from V and 4 bases from J, with 7 bases between. The germline V gene has CDR1 LNHDA and CDR2 SQIVND (reference sequence). The CDR3 is 12 residues long. The CDR3 nucleotides are TGTGCCAGTAGTATCATGGGATACGAGCAGTACTTC. It is translated as CASSIMGYEQYF.

This chain joins TRBV5-1 and TRBJ2-5; tentative D call: TRBD2 (6 bases). The CDR3 runs to 15 residues. V lost 4 bases and J 6 bases, leaving 19 bases between the germline ends. Germline V gene lookup returns CDR1 SGHRS and CDR2 YFSETQ. The CDR3 DNA sequence: TGCGCCAGCAGCCAAGGGTTAGCGGTGGTGCAGACCCAGTACTTC. Encoded protein: CASSQGLAVVQTQYF.

The rearrangement joins TRBV28 to TRBJ2-1; no definite D call. The CDR3 extends over 15 amino acids. Germline V lookup: CDR1 MDHEN, CDR2 SYDVKM. Trimming took 3 bases from V and 1 from J, leaving 10 bases between them. The CDR3 bases are TGTGCCAGCAGTTTGATCGGGTGGTCCTACAATGAGCAGTTCTTC. This encodes CASSLIGWSYNEQFF.

The rearrangement links TRBV6-1 to TRBJ2-1; 10 bases agree with TRBD1. This CDR3 is 15 amino acids long. The junction had 7 bases not matched to a gene; V was cut back by 4 bases and J by 7 bases. CDR1 MNHNS and CDR2 SASEGT come from the germline V gene. Written as DNA, the CDR3 is TGTGCCAGCAGTGCTCGGGACAGGGGATGGAATGAGCAGTTCTTC. Encoded protein: CASSARDRGWNEQFF.

This clone has at least ten counts. The chain is built from TRBV15 and TRBJ2-1; 8 nucleotides line up with TRBD1. The CDR3 runs 16 residues. From germline, CDR1 is LNHNV and CDR2 YYDKDF (reference sequence). After removal of 5 bases from V and 6 bases from J, the junction contained 12 bases not matched to a gene. The CDR3 DNA follows: TGTGCCACCAGCTCCAGACAGGGGCGTTTTGGCAATGAGCAGTTCTTC. Its translation is CATSSRQGRFGNEQFF.

The chain carries TRBV7-9 and TRBJ2-7; D possibly corresponds to TRBD1 (5 bases). Per the germline V gene, CDR1 is SEHNR and CDR2 is FQNEAQ (reference sequence). V was shortened by 5 bases and J by 3 bases, with 8 bases between the two germline ends. This CDR3 contains 12 residues. CDR3 sequence (DNA): TGTGCCAGCAGCAATAGGGGCTACGAGCAGTACTTC. Translation gives CASSNRGYEQYF.